Below are 5 T cell receptor beta chains sequenced from a single sample in a study of OX40 agonist ivuxolimab in advanced cancers. Repertoires were generated with immunoSEQ multiplex PCR, while TCRdb's copy carries only in-frame clones and drops some. Among tens of thousands of clones listed, approximately 89% were seen once. Sequencing used CD4+ or CD8+ T cells sorted from blood, obtained in a trial of the OX40 agonist ivuxolimab. The origin of the receptors is an adult with an advanced solid tumor such as melanoma, head and neck, liver or kidney cancer.

This clone turned up a few times. This chain joins TRBV5-1 and TRBJ2-2; 9 positions match TRBD1. Germline V gene lookup returns CDR1 SGHRS and CDR2 YFSETQ. The CDR3 sequence is 15 residues long. The V and J ends lost 4 bases and 7 bases, in that order; junction bases with no gene match: 8. CDR3 in amino acids: CASSVGTGKIGELFF. DNA for the CDR3: TGCGCCAGCAGCGTCGGGACAGGGAAGATCGGGGAGCTGTTTTTT.

A single count supports this clone. This chain connects TRBV2 to TRBJ2-5, with 15 bases lining up with TRBD2. V lost 3 bases to trimming and J lost 1 base; unmatched junction nucleotides: 0. Germline V CDR1 and CDR2: SNHLY, FYNNEI. The CDR3 is 16 residues long. The CDR3 DNA is TGTGCCAGCAGTGAGGGACTAGCGGGAGGCCAAGAGACCCAGTACTTC. This encodes CASSEGLAGGQETQYF.

The chain links TRBV4-1 to TRBJ2-5; 8 bases are a match to TRBD2. CDR3 length: 15 amino acids. The germline CDR1 and CDR2 sequences are MGHRA and YSYEKL. V lost 4 bases and J lost 4; bases outside the gene matches: 8. The CDR3 protein is CASSLGPTSGETQYF. The CDR3 DNA reads TGCGCCAGCAGCCTTGGCCCAACTAGCGGAGAGACCCAGTACTTC.

V gene TRBV6-1 combines with J gene TRBJ2-7, with 9 bases identical to TRBD1. The CDR3 is 14 amino acids. The germline V gene has CDR1 MNHNS and CDR2 SASEGT. Trimming at V came to 6 bases and at J to 0 bases, leaving 3 bases not matched to a gene. This CDR3 is CASRGTGSSYEQYF. CDR3 nucleotides: TGTGCCAGCAGAGGGACAGGGAGCTCCTACGAGCAGTACTTC.

The CDR3 loop reads CASSQTSGQETQYF. CDR3 nucleotides: TGTGCCAGCAGCCAGACTAGCGGACAAGAGACCCAGTACTTC. This sequence joins TRBV13 and TRBJ2-5; 9 bases are a match to TRBD2. V lost 5 bases and J lost 2; bases outside the gene matches: 3. The germline CDR1 and CDR2 sequences are PRHDT and FYEKMQ (reference sequence). This CDR3 is built from 14 residues.